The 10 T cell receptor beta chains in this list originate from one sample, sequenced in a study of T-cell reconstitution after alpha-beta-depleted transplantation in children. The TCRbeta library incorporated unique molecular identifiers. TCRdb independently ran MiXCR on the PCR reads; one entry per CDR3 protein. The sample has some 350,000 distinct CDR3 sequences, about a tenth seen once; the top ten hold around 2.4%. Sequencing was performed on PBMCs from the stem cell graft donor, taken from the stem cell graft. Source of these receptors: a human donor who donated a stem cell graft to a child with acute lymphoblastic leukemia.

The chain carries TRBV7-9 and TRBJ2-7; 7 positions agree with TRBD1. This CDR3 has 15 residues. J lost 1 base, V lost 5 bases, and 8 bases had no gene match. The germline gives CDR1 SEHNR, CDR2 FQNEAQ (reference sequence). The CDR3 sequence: CASSRSGTESYEQYF. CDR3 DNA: TGTGCCAGCAGCCGGTCCGGGACAGAGTCCTACGAGCAGTACTTC.

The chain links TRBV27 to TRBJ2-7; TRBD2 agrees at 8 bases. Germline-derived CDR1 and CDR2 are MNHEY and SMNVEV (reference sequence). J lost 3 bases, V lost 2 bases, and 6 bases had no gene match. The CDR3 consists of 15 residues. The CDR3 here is CASSLILAGIYEQYF. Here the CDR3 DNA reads TGTGCCAGCAGTTTAATATTAGCGGGAATCTACGAGCAGTACTTC.

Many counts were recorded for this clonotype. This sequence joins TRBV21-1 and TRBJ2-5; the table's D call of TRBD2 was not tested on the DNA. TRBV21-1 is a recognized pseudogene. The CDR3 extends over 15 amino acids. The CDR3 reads CASARGTLFRETQYF. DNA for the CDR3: TGTGCCAGCGCACGGGGGACCCTCTTTAGGGAGACCCAGTACTTC.

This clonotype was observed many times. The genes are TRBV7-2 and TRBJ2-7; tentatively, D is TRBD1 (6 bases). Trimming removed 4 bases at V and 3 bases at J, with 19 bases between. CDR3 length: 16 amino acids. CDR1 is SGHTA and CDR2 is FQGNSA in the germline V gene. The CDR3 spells CASSSRPPPGVYEQYF. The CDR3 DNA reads TGTGCCAGCAGCTCCCGACCCCCACCAGGGGTCTACGAGCAGTACTTC.

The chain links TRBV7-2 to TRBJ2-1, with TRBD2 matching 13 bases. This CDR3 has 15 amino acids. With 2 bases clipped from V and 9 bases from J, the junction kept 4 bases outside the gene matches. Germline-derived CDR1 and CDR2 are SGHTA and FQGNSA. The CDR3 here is CASSLTTSGRLEQFF. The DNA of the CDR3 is TGTGCCAGCAGCTTAACGACTAGCGGGAGGCTTGAGCAGTTCTTC.

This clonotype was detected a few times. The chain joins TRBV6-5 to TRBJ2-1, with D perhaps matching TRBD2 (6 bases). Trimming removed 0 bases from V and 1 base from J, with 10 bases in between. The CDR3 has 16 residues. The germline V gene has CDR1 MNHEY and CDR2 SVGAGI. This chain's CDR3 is CASSYSWAGSYNEQFF. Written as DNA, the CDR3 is TGTGCCAGCAGTTACTCCTGGGCGGGATCCTACAATGAGCAGTTCTTC.

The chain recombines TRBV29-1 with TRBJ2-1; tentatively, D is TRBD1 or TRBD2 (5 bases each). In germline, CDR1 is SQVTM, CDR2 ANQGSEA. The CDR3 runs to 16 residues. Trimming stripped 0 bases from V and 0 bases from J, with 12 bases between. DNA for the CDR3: TGCAGCGTTGAAGATCGGTGGGGGAGCTCCTACAATGAGCAGTTCTTC. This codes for CSVEDRWGSSYNEQFF.

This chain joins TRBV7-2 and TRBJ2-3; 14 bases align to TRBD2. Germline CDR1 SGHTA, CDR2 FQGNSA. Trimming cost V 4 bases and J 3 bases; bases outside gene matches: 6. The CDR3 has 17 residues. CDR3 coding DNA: TGTGCCAGCAGCTACGGACTAGCGGGAGGAACGACAGATACGCAGTATTTT. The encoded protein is CASSYGLAGGTTDTQYF.

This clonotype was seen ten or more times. Written as DNA, the CDR3 is TGTGCCAGCAGCTTAGCAGGGGGGAGCTATGGCTACACCTTC. Amino acid sequence: CASSLAGGSYGYTF. J is TRBJ1-2 and V is TRBV7-9; D is perhaps TRBD1 (6 bases). Trimming took 0 bases from V and 4 from J, leaving 9 bases between them. Germline CDR1 reads SEHNR; CDR2 reads FQNEAQ (reference sequence). The CDR3 is 14 residues long.

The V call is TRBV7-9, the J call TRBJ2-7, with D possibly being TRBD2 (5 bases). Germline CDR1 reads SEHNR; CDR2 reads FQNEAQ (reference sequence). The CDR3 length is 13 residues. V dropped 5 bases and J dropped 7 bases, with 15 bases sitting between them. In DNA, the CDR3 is TGTGCCAGCAGCCCAGGACTGGGTCCGGAGCAGTACTTC. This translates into CASSPGLGPEQYF.